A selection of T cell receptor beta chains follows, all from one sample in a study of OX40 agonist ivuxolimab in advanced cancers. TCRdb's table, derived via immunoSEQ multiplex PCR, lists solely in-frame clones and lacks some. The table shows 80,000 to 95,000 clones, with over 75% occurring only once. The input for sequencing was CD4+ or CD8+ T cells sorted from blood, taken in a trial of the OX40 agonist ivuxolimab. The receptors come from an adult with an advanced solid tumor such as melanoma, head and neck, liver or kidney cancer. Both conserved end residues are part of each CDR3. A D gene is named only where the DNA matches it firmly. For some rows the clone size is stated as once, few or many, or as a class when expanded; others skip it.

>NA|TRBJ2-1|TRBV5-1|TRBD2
CASSLGLAGGGEQFF
TGCGCCAGCAGCCTGGGACTAGCGGGAGGAGGCGAGCAGTTCTTC
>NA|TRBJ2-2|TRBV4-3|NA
CASSQDLGAGELFF
TGCGCCAGCAGCCAAGATCTCGGGGCCGGGGAGCTGTTTTTT
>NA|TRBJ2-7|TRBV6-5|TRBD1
CASSRGQLYEQYF
TGTGCCAGCAGCCGGGGACAGTTATACGAGCAGTACTTC
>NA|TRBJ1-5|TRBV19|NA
CASSRGQVSNQPQHF
TGTGCCAGTAGTCGCGGACAAGTTAGCAATCAGCCCCAGCATTTT
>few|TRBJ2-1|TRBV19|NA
CASRGFSYNEQFF
TGTGCCAGTAGGGGCTTTTCCTACAATGAGCAGTTCTTC
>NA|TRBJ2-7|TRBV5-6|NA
CASSRPQVDSYEQYF
TGTGCCAGCAGCCGGCCACAGGTAGACTCCTACGAGCAGTACTTC
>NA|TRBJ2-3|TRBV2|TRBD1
CASSAGQAYTSTDTQYF
TGTGCCAGCAGTGCAGGACAGGCCTACACTAGCACAGATACGCAGTATTTT
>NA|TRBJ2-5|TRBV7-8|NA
CASSLRGAGVETQYF
TGTGCCAGCAGCTTAAGGGGGGCGGGAGTGGAGACCCAGTACTTC
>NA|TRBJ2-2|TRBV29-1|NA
CSVVGPPAGELFF
TGCAGCGTTGTCGGACCTCCGGCCGGGGAGCTGTTTTTT
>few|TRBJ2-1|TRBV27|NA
CASRGGWGQRFYNEQFF
TGTGCCAGCAGAGGGGGTTGGGGACAACGCTTTTACAATGAGCAGTTCTTC
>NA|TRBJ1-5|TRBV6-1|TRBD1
CASSGQGGNQPQHF
TGTGCCAGCAGCGGACAGGGAGGAAATCAGCCCCAGCATTTT
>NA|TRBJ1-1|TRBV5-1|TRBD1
CASSHGQGASLKNTEAFF
TGCGCCAGCAGCCATGGACAGGGGGCAAGTCTTAAGAACACTGAAGCTTTCTTT
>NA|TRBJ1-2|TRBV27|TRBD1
CASSPRTGKNYGYTF
TGTGCCAGCAGTCCACGGACAGGGAAGAACTATGGCTACACCTTC
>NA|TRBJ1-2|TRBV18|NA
CASSSGQGRVANYGYTF
TGTGCCAGCTCATCGGGACAAGGGAGGGTCGCTAACTATGGCTACACCTTC
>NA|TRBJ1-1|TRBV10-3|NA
CAIGSEILTEAFF
TGTGCCATCGGGAGCGAGATCCTGACTGAAGCTTTCTTT
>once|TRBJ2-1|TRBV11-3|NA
CASSRRENEQFF
TGTGCCAGCAGCCGAAGGGAGAATGAGCAGTTCTTC
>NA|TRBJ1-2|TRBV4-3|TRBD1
CASRNRGRGYGYTF
TGCGCCAGCAGGAACAGGGGGCGCGGCTATGGCTACACCTTC
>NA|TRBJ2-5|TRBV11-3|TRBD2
CASSLTSGVQETQYF
TGTGCCAGCAGCTTGACTAGCGGGGTTCAAGAGACCCAGTACTTC
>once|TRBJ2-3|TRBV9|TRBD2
CASSVGLAGGTDTQYF
TGTGCCAGCAGCGTAGGGCTAGCGGGAGGCACAGATACGCAGTATTTT
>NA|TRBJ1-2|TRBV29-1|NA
CSVDQAGYTF
TGCAGCGTTGATCAGGCTGGCTACACCTTC
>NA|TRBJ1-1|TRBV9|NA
CASSVATDTEAFF
TGTGCCAGCAGCGTAGCTACGGACACTGAAGCTTTCTTT
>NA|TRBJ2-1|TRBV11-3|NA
CASSLGLAYNEQFF
TGTGCCAGCAGCTTGGGATTGGCCTACAATGAGCAGTTCTTC
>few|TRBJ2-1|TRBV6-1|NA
CASSHSLTRDEQFF
TGTGCCAGCAGCCATTCTCTTACGCGCGATGAGCAGTTCTTC
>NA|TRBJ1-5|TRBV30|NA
CAWSPGRSQPQHF
TGTGCCTGGAGTCCCGGGCGGAGTCAGCCCCAGCATTTT
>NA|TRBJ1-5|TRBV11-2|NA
CASSPEGASHQPQHF
TGTGCCAGCAGCCCGGAAGGGGCGTCGCATCAGCCCCAGCATTTT
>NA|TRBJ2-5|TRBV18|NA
CASSPSFGMETQYF
TGTGCCAGCTCACCTTCATTCGGGATGGAGACCCAGTACTTC
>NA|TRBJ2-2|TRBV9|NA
CASSVVVGPKFTGELFF
TGTGCCAGCAGCGTAGTGGTGGGTCCCAAGTTCACCGGGGAGCTGTTTTTT
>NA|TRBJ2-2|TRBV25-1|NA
CASSDYRARRGELFF
TGTGCCAGCAGTGACTACAGGGCCCGGAGGGGGGAGCTGTTTTTT
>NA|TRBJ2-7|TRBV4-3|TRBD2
CASSQGAVTSYSEQYF
TGCGCCAGCAGCCAAGGTGCGGTGACTAGCTACTCCGAGCAGTACTTC
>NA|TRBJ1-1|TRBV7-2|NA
CASSSARNTEAFF
TGTGCCAGCAGCTCAGCTAGGAACACTGAAGCTTTCTTT
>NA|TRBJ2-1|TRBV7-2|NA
CASSRTAYNEQFF
TGTGCCAGCAGCCGGACAGCTTACAATGAGCAGTTCTTC
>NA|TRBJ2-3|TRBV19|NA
CASSIGTLSTDTQYF
TGTGCCAGTAGTATAGGGACCCTTAGCACAGATACGCAGTATTTT
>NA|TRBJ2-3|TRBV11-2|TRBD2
CASSSELASTDTQYF
TGTGCCAGCAGCTCCGAACTAGCGAGCACAGATACGCAGTATTTT
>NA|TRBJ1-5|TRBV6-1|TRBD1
CASSDTGVYSNQPQHF
TGTGCCAGCAGTGACACAGGGGTGTATAGCAATCAGCCCCAGCATTTT
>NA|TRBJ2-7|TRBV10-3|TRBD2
CAISKGLALTYEQYF
TGTGCCATCAGTAAAGGACTAGCGCTTACCTACGAGCAGTACTTC
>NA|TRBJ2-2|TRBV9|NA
CASSVGGNGAGELFF
TGTGCCAGCAGCGTAGGAGGGAACGGCGCCGGGGAGCTGTTTTTT
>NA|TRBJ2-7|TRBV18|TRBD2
CASSALAGGHEQYF
TGTGCCAGCTCGGCGTTAGCGGGGGGGCACGAGCAGTACTTC
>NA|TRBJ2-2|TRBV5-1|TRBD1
CASSSDRAGELFF
TGCGCCAGCAGCTCTGACAGGGCCGGGGAGCTGTTTTTT
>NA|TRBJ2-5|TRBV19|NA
CASSILAGVNQETQYF
TGTGCCAGTAGTATTTTAGCCGGTGTGAACCAAGAGACCCAGTACTTC